This is a list of T cell receptor beta chains from one sample in a study of cytomegalovirus exposure and HLA in healthy donors. TCRdb keeps only in-frame clones here, not all; method: immunoSEQ multiplex PCR. This table holds 110,000 or so clones, about 80% found once. The material sequenced was PBMCs. The receptor set was obtained from a woman in her twenties or thirties in good health and CMV-seropositive. The CDR3 runs from the conserved cysteine through the conserved F or W. Fields, in order: D gene, CDR3 length, clone size, V gene, J gene, CDR3 DNA, CDR3 protein. The D gene is left open where the match is weak. The size entry is marked missing in some rows and otherwise reads once, few, many or a size class.

TRBD1	14	-	TRBV25-1	TRBJ1-1	TGTGCCAGCAGTGAATCAGGGGGACCATCTGAAGCTTTCTTT	CASSESGGPSEAFF
-	14	-	TRBV29-1	TRBJ1-2	TGCAGCGTTGATAATCCAGGAATCCACTATGGCTACACCTTC	CSVDNPGIHYGYTF
TRBD2	16	-	TRBV5-1	TRBJ2-2	TGCGCCAGCACCTTGATGACTAGCGGGAACACCGGGGAGCTGTTTTTT	CASTLMTSGNTGELFF
-	18	-	TRBV11-2	TRBJ1-3	TGTGCCAGCAGCTTAGGGAGTGGCGATCTAAGCTCTGGAAACACCATATATTTT	CASSLGSGDLSSGNTIYF
TRBD2	17	-	TRBV5-1	TRBJ2-3	TGCGCCAGCAGCTTGGTTTCTAGCGGGGGGCCCACAGATACGCAGTATTTT	CASSLVSSGGPTDTQYF
TRBD1	18	few	TRBV7-9	TRBJ1-1	TGTGCCAGCAGCCCGCCGCGGGACAGGGGCACCATGAACACTGAAGCTTTCTTT	CASSPPRDRGTMNTEAFF
TRBD1	18	-	TRBV27	TRBJ2-6	TGTGCCAGCAGTACTACCGGGACAGGGGGCTCTGGGGCCAACGTCCTGACTTTC	CASSTTGTGGSGANVLTF
-	15	-	TRBV27	TRBJ1-5	TGTGCCAGCAGTTTGGGGGGATTTAGCAATCAGCCCCAGCATTTT	CASSLGGFSNQPQHF
TRBD1	11	-	TRBV2	TRBJ1-2	TGTGCCAGCAGAACAGGGGGCGGCTACACCTTC	CASRTGGGYTF
-	15	-	TRBV9	TRBJ1-1	TGTGCCAGCAGCGTAGATTCAGAAGGGGACACTGAAGCTTTCTTT	CASSVDSEGDTEAFF
-	13	-	TRBV10-3	TRBJ2-7	TGTGCCATCAGTGAATCGGGGGACTACGAGCAGTACTTC	CAISESGDYEQYF